The rows below give T cell receptor beta chains drawn from one sample of a study of T cell repertoires in cytomegalovirus infection. Each CDR3 protein is one row after TCRdb ran MiXCR on the reads. The table lists about half a million distinct CDR3 sequences, 33% of them singletons. For these TCRs, the target antigens are not known. The specimen comprised cultured PBMCs, sampled from culture after CMV antigen stimulation. Every receptor here comes from a human donor in good health (CMV status not recorded). Some clones in this sample may be carry-over from other donors' samples. The CDR3 runs from the conserved cysteine through the conserved F or W. Each record gives: J gene, V gene, clone size, D gene, CDR3 protein, CDR3 DNA. A D gene is named only where the DNA matches it firmly. The size entry is marked missing in some rows and otherwise reads once, few, many or a size class.

J gene: TRBJ2-7; V gene: TRBV27; clone size: few; D gene: TRBD2; CDR3 protein: CASSLQREGHYEQYF; CDR3 DNA: TGTGCCAGCAGTTTACAGCGGGAGGGCCACTACGAGCAGTACTTC
J gene: TRBJ2-5; V gene: TRBV7-2; clone size: .; D gene: TRBD2; CDR3 protein: CASSLDLAGGGETQYF; CDR3 DNA: TGTGCCAGCAGCTTAGATCTAGCGGGAGGTGGAGAGACCCAGTACTTC
J gene: TRBJ2-3; V gene: TRBV5-1; clone size: .; D gene: .; CDR3 protein: CASSYGTSTDTQYF; CDR3 DNA: TGCGCCAGCAGCTACGGGACTAGCACAGATACGCAGTATTTT
J gene: TRBJ2-1; V gene: TRBV4-1; clone size: .; D gene: .; CDR3 protein: CASSQDMWGYNEQFF; CDR3 DNA: TGCGCCAGCAGCCAAGATATGTGGGGATACAATGAGCAGTTCTTC
J gene: TRBJ1-1; V gene: TRBV28; clone size: many; D gene: TRBD1; CDR3 protein: CASSTPDRGPPGPNLAFF; CDR3 DNA: TGTGCCAGCAGTACCCCGGACAGGGGCCCTCCAGGGCCAAATCTGGCTTTCTTT
J gene: TRBJ2-5; V gene: TRBV19; clone size: .; D gene: .; CDR3 protein: CASSTSGDKTQYF; CDR3 DNA: TGTGCCAGTAGTACGTCCGGGGATAAGACCCAGTACTTC
J gene: TRBJ2-5; V gene: TRBV19; clone size: .; D gene: .; CDR3 protein: CASSSRTGVETQYF; CDR3 DNA: TGTGCCAGTAGTTCTCGGACGGGAGTGGAGACCCAGTACTTC
J gene: TRBJ2-1; V gene: TRBV19; clone size: many; D gene: .; CDR3 protein: CASSQQFAEQFF; CDR3 DNA: TGTGCCAGTAGCCAGCAATTCGCGGAGCAGTTCTTC
J gene: TRBJ2-1; V gene: TRBV6-2/TRBV6-3; clone size: .; D gene: TRBD2; CDR3 protein: CASSYFAGVGEQFF; CDR3 DNA: TGTGCCAGCAGTTATTTTGCGGGAGTTGGTGAGCAGTTCTTC
J gene: TRBJ2-3; V gene: TRBV4-1; clone size: .; D gene: TRBD1; CDR3 protein: CASSPGGFGTDTQYF; CDR3 DNA: TGCGCCAGCAGCCCAGGGGGTTTTGGGACAGATACGCAGTATTTT
J gene: TRBJ2-1; V gene: TRBV25-1; clone size: few; D gene: TRBD1; CDR3 protein: CASSGDRGHNEQFF; CDR3 DNA: TGTGCCAGCAGCGGGGACAGGGGGCACAATGAGCAGTTCTTC
J gene: TRBJ2-5; V gene: TRBV7-2; clone size: .; D gene: .; CDR3 protein: CASSLIDFQETQYF; CDR3 DNA: TGTGCCAGCAGCTTAATAGACTTTCAAGAGACCCAGTACTTC
J gene: TRBJ2-3; V gene: TRBV3-1; clone size: .; D gene: .; CDR3 protein: CASSQTRSDTQYF; CDR3 DNA: TGTGCCAGCAGCCAAACTAGAAGCGATACGCAGTATTTT
J gene: TRBJ1-3; V gene: TRBV10-3; clone size: .; D gene: .; CDR3 protein: CAISESQFSGNTIYF; CDR3 DNA: TGTGCCATCAGTGAGTCCCAGTTCTCCGGAAACACCATATATTTT
J gene: TRBJ1-4; V gene: TRBV5-1; clone size: few; D gene: .; CDR3 protein: CASSLAQVSAKLFF; CDR3 DNA: TGCGCCAGCAGCTTGGCGCAGGTTTCTGCAAAACTGTTTTTT
J gene: TRBJ2-5; V gene: TRBV12-3/TRBV12-4; clone size: few; D gene: TRBD2; CDR3 protein: CASSPGRGSGKETQYF; CDR3 DNA: TGTGCCAGCAGTCCCGGGAGGGGTAGCGGGAAAGAGACCCAGTACTTC
J gene: TRBJ2-3; V gene: TRBV6-2/TRBV6-3; clone size: once; D gene: TRBD2; CDR3 protein: CATHESGRPPYTQYF; CDR3 DNA: TGTGCCACCCACGAGAGCGGGAGGCCCCCCTATACGCAGTATTTT
J gene: TRBJ1-1; V gene: TRBV9; clone size: .; D gene: TRBD1; CDR3 protein: CASSDDREDMNTEAFF; CDR3 DNA: TGTGCCAGCAGCGACGACAGGGAAGACATGAACACTGAAGCTTTCTTT
J gene: TRBJ2-7; V gene: TRBV7-6; clone size: many; D gene: TRBD2; CDR3 protein: CASSSASGGSSYEQYF; CDR3 DNA: TGTGCCAGCAGCTCCGCAAGCGGGGGGAGCTCCTACGAGCAGTACTTC
J gene: TRBJ1-1; V gene: TRBV29-1; clone size: .; D gene: .; CDR3 protein: CSVGVTANTEAFF; CDR3 DNA: TGCAGCGTTGGGGTAACGGCGAACACTGAAGCTTTCTTT
J gene: TRBJ2-5; V gene: TRBV5-6; clone size: .; D gene: .; CDR3 protein: CASSSVMASSETQYF; CDR3 DNA: TGTGCCAGCAGCTCTGTGATGGCTAGCTCGGAGACCCAGTACTTC
J gene: TRBJ2-1; V gene: TRBV7-2; clone size: few; D gene: TRBD2; CDR3 protein: CASSTKSGSTYNEQFF; CDR3 DNA: TGTGCCAGCAGCACCAAAAGCGGGAGCACCTACAATGAGCAGTTCTTC
J gene: TRBJ2-1; V gene: TRBV29-1; clone size: few; D gene: .; CDR3 protein: CSGRQTRLVEDNEQFF; CDR3 DNA: TGCAGCGGGCGCCAAACAAGACTAGTGGAGGACAATGAGCAGTTCTTC
J gene: TRBJ1-1; V gene: TRBV10-3; clone size: .; D gene: .; CDR3 protein: CAISEQIANTEAFF; CDR3 DNA: TGTGCCATCAGTGAGCAAATCGCGAACACTGAAGCTTTCTTT
J gene: TRBJ2-1; V gene: TRBV7-2; clone size: .; D gene: TRBD2; CDR3 protein: CASSRTRTSGNEQFF; CDR3 DNA: TGTGCCAGCAGCCGAACGAGGACTAGCGGCAATGAGCAGTTCTTC
J gene: TRBJ2-2; V gene: TRBV7-4; clone size: .; D gene: .; CDR3 protein: CASSLRGTGTGELFF; CDR3 DNA: TGTGCCAGCAGCTTGAGGGGGACGGGCACCGGGGAGCTGTTTTTT
J gene: TRBJ1-1; V gene: TRBV27; clone size: .; D gene: .; CDR3 protein: CASSLLGGANTEAFF; CDR3 DNA: TGTGCCAGCAGTTTATTGGGGGGGGCGAACACTGAAGCTTTCTTT
J gene: TRBJ1-1; V gene: TRBV18; clone size: .; D gene: .; CDR3 protein: CASSPERTMNTEAFF; CDR3 DNA: TGTGCCAGCTCACCAGAACGGACCATGAACACTGAAGCTTTCTTT